This T cell receptor beta chain derives from a study of PD-L1 blockade in urothelial cancer. Whole-study context: At 6 weeks and at 3 weeks (second dose) after treatment start, blood was analyzed. Blood samples had a median of around 140,000 T cells, 75,000 to 90,000 unique TCRs, and clonality roughly 0.074.

CDR1 is SGHRS and CDR2 is YFSETQ in the germline V gene. V lost 0 bases to trimming and J lost 6 bases, with 9 bases between them. CDR3 size: 13 residues. This table comes from immunoSEQ multiplex PCR, and its TCRdb copy is limited to in-frame clones, with some not included. The table has about 90,000 clones, around nine tenths seen once. This specimen was PBMCs, taken around atezolizumab (anti-PD-L1) treatment. The receptor was isolated from a man in his 60s with urothelial cancer. This chain uses TRBV5-1 with TRBJ1-1, with D perhaps TRBD1 (5 bases). The CDR3 sequence: CASSLDRPAEAFF. Written as DNA, the CDR3 is TGCGCCAGCAGCTTGGACAGGCCTGCTGAAGCTTTCTTT.